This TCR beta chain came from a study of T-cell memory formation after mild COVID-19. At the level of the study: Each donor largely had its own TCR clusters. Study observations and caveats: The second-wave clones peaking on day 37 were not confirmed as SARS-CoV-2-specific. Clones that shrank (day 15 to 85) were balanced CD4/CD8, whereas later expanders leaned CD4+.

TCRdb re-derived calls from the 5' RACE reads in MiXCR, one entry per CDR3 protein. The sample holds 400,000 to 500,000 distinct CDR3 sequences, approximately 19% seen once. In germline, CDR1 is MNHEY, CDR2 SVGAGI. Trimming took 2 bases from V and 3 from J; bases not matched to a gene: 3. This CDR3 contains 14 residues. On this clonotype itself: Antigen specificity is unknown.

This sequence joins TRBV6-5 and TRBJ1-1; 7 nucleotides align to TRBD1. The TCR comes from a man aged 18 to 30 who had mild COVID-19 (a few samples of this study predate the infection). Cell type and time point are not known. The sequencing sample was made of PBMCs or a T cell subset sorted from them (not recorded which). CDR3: CASSYGQADTEAFF. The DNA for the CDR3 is TGTGCCAGCAGTTACGGACAGGCCGACACTGAAGCTTTCTTT.